A single sample is the source of the 11 T cell receptor beta chains below, sequenced in a study of blood T cell repertoires in COVID-19 (dated by TCRdb to 2018 to 2020). The receptor library was made with the immunoSEQ multiplex PCR assay. TCRdb's version of the immuneACCESS table is confined to in-frame rearrangements and falls short of the full clone set. An unresolved V gene accounts for under half of the shortfall where checked; the remainder is of unknown origin. This sample lists over 300,000 clones; about 89% were detected once. Together, the top ten hold under 7.5% of the sample. Input material: peripheral blood. The receptors were gathered from a man younger than 35 who had recovered from COVID-19.

This chain connects TRBV7-9 to TRBJ1-1; D not resolved. The CDR3 loop spans 11 amino acids. CDR1 SEHNR and CDR2 FQNEAQ come from the germline V gene (reference sequence). V lost 4 bases, J lost 8 bases, and 8 bases lay in between. CDR3 protein: CASSYPREAFF. CDR3 coding DNA: TGTGCCAGCAGCTACCCGAGAGAAGCTTTCTTT.

The chain is built from TRBV5-5 and TRBJ2-2; 7 bases align to TRBD1. Germline V gives CDR1 SGHKS, CDR2 YYEKEE (reference sequence). J lost 8 bases, V lost 4 bases, and 8 bases had no gene match. The CDR3 has 14 amino acids. The DNA for the CDR3 is TGTGCCAGCAGCCCAGACAGGGTGGTTGGGGAGCTGTTTTTT. Translating it yields CASSPDRVVGELFF. Full variable domain (rest looked up from reference TRBV5-5 and TRBJ2-2): DAGVTQSPTHLIKTRGQQVTLRCSPISGHKSVSWYQQVLGQGPQFIFQYYEKEERGRGNFPDRFSARQFPNYSSELNVNALLLGDSALYLCASSPDRVVGELFFGEGSRLTVL.

The rearrangement joins TRBV7-9 to TRBJ1-1; no clear D gene. Germline CDR1 and CDR2: SEHNR and FQNEAQ (reference sequence). V lost 6 bases, J lost 0 bases, and 11 bases lay in between. This CDR3 spans 14 amino acids. CDR3: CASSAQILNTEAFF. The CDR3 coding sequence is TGTGCCAGCAGTGCACAGATCTTGAACACTGAAGCTTTCTTT.

The chain carries TRBV19 and TRBJ2-1; 8 bases are shared with TRBD2. The CDR3 has 15 residues. Germline values: CDR1 LNHDA, CDR2 SQIVND (reference sequence). J was trimmed by 4 bases and V by 0 bases; bases with no gene match: 2. CDR3 nucleotides: TGTGCCAGTAGTATAGAAGCGGGGGATTACAATGAGCAGTTCTTC. Protein: CASSIEAGDYNEQFF.

The rearrangement links TRBV6-5 to TRBJ1-6; no clear D. Germline V gene sequence: CDR1 MNHEY, CDR2 SVGAGI. The CDR3 totals 13 residues. Trimming cost V 0 bases and J 7 bases, with 4 bases left between them. In DNA form, the CDR3 reads TGTGCCAGCAGTTACTCGAGCAATTCACCCCTCCACTTT. It specifies CASSYSSNSPLHF.

The CDR3 loop reads CATMSGSDTQYF. The CDR3 DNA reads TGTGCCACCATGTCAGGGTCAGATACGCAGTATTTT. The rearrangement uses TRBV24-1 and TRBJ2-3; tentatively, D is TRBD1 (5 bases). The CDR3 contains 12 residues. Germline assignment: CDR1 KGHDR and CDR2 SFDVKD. Trimming removed 8 bases from V and 4 bases from J, with 9 bases in between.

CDR3 protein: CASSNRQGDYGYTF. CDR3 nucleotide sequence: TGTGCCAGCAGTAACCGACAGGGGGACTATGGCTACACCTTC. The chain carries TRBV6-2 or TRBV6-3 and TRBJ1-2; 9 positions match TRBD1. V lost 5 bases, J lost 3 bases, and 4 bases stayed unmatched. The CDR3 covers 14 residues. Germline lookup yields CDR1 MNHEY and CDR2 SVGEGT.

This sequence joins TRBV11-2 and TRBJ2-7; tentative D call: TRBD1 (5 bases). CDR1 and CDR2 from the germline V gene are SGHAT and FQNNGV. Trimming left V 6 bases short and J 6 bases short, with 12 bases between. The CDR3 sequence is 12 residues long. The DNA of the CDR3 is TGTGCCAGCAGTTCACAGGAGTTCGAGCAGTACTTC. Protein: CASSSQEFEQYF.

The chain uses TRBV7-9 and TRBJ1-2, with 8 bases that match TRBD1. With V trimmed by 7 bases and J by 10 bases, 11 bases remained unmatched. The CDR3 spans 13 residues. Germline V gives CDR1 SEHNR, CDR2 FQNEAQ (reference sequence). CDR3 DNA: TGTGCCAGCAACGTAGGACAGGGTGCAGACTACACCTTC. Residues: CASNVGQGADYTF.

CDR3 in amino acids: CASSLWGGSNQPQHF. CDR3 coding DNA: TGTGCCAGCAGCTTATGGGGGGGCTCGAATCAGCCCCAGCATTTT. The chain uses TRBV7-2 and TRBJ1-5; tentative D call: TRBD1 (6 bases). Germline CDR1 reads SGHTA; CDR2 reads FQGNSA. CDR3 length: 15 amino acids. V dropped 2 bases and J dropped 4 bases, with 12 bases sitting between them.

The chain carries TRBV11-3 and TRBJ2-1; the D gene is possibly TRBD1 (5 bases). CDR1 SGHNT and CDR2 YENEEA come from the germline V gene. The CDR3 has 12 residues. Trimming left V 5 bases short and J 9 bases short, with 11 bases between. The CDR3 DNA follows: TGTGCCAGCAGCCCCCCAAGGGGTGAGCAGTTCTTC. Its protein product is CASSPPRGEQFF.